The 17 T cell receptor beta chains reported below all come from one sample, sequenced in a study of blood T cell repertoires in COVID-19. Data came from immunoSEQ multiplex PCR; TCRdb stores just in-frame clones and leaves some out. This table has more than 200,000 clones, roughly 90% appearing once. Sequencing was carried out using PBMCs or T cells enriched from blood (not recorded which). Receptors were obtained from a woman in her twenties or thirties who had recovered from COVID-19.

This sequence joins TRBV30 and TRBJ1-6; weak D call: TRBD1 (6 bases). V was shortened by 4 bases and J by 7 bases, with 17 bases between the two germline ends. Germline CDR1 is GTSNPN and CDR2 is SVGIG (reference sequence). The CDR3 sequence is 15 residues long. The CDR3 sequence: CAWIRGEGVNSPLHF. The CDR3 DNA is TGTGCCTGGATCAGGGGAGAAGGTGTAAATTCACCCCTCCACTTT.

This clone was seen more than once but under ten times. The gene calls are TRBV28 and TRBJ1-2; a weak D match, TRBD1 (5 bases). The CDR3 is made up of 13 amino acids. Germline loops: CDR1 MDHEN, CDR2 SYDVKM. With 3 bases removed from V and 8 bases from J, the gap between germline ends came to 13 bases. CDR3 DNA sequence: TGTGCCAGCAGTTTCGCGGGGACTTACGGCTACACCTTC. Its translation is CASSFAGTYGYTF.

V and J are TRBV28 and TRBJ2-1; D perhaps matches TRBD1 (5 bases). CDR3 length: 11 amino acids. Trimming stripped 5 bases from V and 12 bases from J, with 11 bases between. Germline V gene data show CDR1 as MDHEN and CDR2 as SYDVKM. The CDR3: CASSGQSGQFF. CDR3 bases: TGTGCCAGCAGTGGACAATCGGGGCAGTTCTTC.

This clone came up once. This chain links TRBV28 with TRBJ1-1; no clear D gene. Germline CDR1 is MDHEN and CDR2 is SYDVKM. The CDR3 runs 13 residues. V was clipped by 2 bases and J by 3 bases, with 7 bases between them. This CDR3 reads CASSLGRYTEAFF. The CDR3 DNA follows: TGTGCCAGCAGTTTAGGCAGATACACTGAAGCTTTCTTT.

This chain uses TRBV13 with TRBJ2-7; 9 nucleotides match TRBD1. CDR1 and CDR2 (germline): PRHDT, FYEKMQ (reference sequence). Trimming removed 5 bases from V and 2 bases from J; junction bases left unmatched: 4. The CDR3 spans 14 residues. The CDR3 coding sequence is TGTGCCAGCAGCCCCCGGGACAGGGCCTACGAGCAGTACTTC. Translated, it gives CASSPRDRAYEQYF.

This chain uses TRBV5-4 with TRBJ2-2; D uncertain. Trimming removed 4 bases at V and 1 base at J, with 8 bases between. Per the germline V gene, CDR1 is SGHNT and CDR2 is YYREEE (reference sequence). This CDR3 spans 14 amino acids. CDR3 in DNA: TGTGCCAGCAGCGCAGCGAGGAACACCGGGGAGCTGTTTTTT. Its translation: CASSAARNTGELFF. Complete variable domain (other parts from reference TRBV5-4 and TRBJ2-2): ETGVTQSPTHLIKTRGQQVTLRCSSQSGHNTVSWYQQALGQGPQFIFQYYREEENGRGNFPPRFSGLQFPNYSSELNVNALELDDSALYLCASSAARNTGELFFGEGSRLTVL.

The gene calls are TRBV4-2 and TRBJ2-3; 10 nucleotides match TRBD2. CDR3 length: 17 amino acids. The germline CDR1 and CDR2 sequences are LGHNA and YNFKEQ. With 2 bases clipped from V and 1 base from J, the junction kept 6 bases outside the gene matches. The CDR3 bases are TGTGCCAGCAGCCAACCTAGCGGGGGTTTCGGCACAGATACGCAGTATTTT. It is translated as CASSQPSGGFGTDTQYF.

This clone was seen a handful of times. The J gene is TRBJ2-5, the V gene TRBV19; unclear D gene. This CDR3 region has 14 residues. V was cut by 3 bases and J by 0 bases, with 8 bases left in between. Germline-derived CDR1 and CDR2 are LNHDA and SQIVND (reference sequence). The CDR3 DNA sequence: TGTGCCAGTAGTATTCGAGATAACCAAGAGACCCAGTACTTC. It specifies CASSIRDNQETQYF.

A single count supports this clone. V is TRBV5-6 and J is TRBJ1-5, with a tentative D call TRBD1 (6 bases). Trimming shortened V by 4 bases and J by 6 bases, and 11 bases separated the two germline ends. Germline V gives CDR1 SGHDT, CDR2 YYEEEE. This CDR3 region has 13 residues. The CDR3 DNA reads TGTGCCAGCAGCCCTCCACAGGGTCAGCCCCAGCATTTT. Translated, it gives CASSPPQGQPQHF.

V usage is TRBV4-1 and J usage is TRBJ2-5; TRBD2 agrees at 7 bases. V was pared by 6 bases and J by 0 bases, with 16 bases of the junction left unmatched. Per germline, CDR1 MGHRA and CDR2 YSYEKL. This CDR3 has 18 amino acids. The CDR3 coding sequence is TGCGCCAGCAGTCTCACCCCTGGGAGGGCCCGGTACCAAGAGACCCAGTACTTC. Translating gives CASSLTPGRARYQETQYF.

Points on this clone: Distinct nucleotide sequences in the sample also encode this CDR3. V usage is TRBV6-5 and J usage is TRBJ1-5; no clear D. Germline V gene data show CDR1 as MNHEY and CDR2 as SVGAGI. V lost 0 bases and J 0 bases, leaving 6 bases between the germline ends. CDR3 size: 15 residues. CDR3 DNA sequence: TGTGCCAGCAGTTACTCGAGAGGTAGCAATCAGCCCCAGCATTTT. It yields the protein CASSYSRGSNQPQHF.

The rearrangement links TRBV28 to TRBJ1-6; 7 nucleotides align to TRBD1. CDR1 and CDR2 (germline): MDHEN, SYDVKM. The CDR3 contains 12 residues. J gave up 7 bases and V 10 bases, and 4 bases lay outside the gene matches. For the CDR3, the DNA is TGTGCCACTTCGACAGGGAATTCACCCCTCCACTTT. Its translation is CATSTGNSPLHF.

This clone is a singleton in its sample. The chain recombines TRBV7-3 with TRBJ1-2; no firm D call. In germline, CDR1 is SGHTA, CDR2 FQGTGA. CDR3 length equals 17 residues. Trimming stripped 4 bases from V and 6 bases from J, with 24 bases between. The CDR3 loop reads CASSSSGPRDYGDGYTF. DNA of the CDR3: TGTGCCAGCAGCTCCTCCGGGCCTAGGGATTACGGGGATGGCTACACCTTC.

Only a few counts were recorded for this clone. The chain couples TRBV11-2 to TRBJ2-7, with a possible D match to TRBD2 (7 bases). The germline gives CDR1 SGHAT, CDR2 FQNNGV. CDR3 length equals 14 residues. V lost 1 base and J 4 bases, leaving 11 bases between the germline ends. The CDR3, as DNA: TGTGCCAGCAGCTTAGCGGGGGGCACGTACGAGCAGTACTTC. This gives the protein CASSLAGGTYEQYF.

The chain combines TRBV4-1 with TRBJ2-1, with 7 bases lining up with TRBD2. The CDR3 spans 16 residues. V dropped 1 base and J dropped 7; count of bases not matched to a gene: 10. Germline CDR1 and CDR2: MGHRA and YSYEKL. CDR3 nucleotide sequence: TGCGCCAGCAGCCAAGCGCAGACTAGCTTGGGGAATGAGCAGTTCTTC. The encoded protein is CASSQAQTSLGNEQFF.

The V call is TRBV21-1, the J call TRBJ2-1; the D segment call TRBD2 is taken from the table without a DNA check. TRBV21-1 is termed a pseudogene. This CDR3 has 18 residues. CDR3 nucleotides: TGTGCCAGCAGCAAACAGGTAGCGGGAGCCTTCTACCTTGGTGAGCAGTTCTTC. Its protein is CASSKQVAGAFYLGEQFF.

The CDR3 protein is CASSREPGGPTAYEQYF. CDR3 nucleotides: TGTGCCAGCAGCCGTGAACCGGGGGGACCGACGGCCTACGAGCAGTACTTC. The V call is TRBV7-3, the J call TRBJ2-7, with 7 bases aligning to TRBD2. The CDR3 has 17 residues. Per the germline V gene, CDR1 is SGHTA and CDR2 is FQGTGA. J lost 2 bases, V lost 5 bases, and 15 bases had no gene match.